These 2 T cell receptor beta chains were all obtained from the same sample, sequenced in a study of blood T cell repertoires in COVID-19. Method: immunoSEQ multiplex PCR; TCRdb's copy keeps in-frame clones and lacks some. The data show 130,000 or so clones, 65% to 90% seen once. The sample was peripheral blood. The receptors shown here come from a woman aged 55-69 years with active or convalescent COVID-19.

The rearrangement joins TRBV25-1 to TRBJ1-3; TRBD1 agrees at 7 bases. Germline values: CDR1 MGHDK, CDR2 SYGVNS. The V and J ends lost 4 bases and 4 bases, in that order; junction bases with no gene match: 7. The CDR3 has 15 amino acids. CDR3 bases: TGTGCCAGCAGTGTGATGACAGGGTTCGGAAACACCATATATTTT. Amino acid sequence: CASSVMTGFGNTIYF.

The chain links TRBV5-8 to TRBJ2-7; D gene uncertain. CDR3 length: 13 amino acids. V shed 0 bases and J shed 3 bases, with 7 bases lying between them. CDR1 and CDR2 (germline): SGHTS, YDEGEE. As DNA, the CDR3 is TGTGCCAGCAGCTTGGGTCAGAACTACGAGCAGTACTTC. It specifies CASSLGQNYEQYF.